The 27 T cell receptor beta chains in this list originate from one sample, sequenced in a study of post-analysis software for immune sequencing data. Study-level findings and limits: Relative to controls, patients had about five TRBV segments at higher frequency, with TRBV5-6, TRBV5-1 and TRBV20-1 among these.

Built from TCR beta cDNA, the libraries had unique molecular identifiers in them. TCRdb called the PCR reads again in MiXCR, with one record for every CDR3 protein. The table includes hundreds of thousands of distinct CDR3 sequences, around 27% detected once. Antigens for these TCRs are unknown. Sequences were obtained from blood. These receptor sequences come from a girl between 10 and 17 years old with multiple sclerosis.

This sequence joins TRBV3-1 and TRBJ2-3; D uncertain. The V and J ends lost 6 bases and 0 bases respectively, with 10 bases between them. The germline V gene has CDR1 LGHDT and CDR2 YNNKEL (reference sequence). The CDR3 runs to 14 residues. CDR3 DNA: TGTGCCAGCAGTCAGGCCCTGAGCACAGATACGCAGTATTTT. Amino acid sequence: CASSQALSTDTQYF.

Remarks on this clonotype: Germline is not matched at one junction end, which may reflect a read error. CDR3 protein: CAGSQGAQGDIQYF. DNA for the CDR3: TGCGCCGGCAGCCAAGGGGCGCAGGGGGACATTCAGTACTTC. V usage is TRBV4-1 and J usage is TRBJ2-4; the match to TRBD1 covers 7 bases. This CDR3 is built from 14 residues. Germline assignment: CDR1 MGHRA and CDR2 YSYEKL.

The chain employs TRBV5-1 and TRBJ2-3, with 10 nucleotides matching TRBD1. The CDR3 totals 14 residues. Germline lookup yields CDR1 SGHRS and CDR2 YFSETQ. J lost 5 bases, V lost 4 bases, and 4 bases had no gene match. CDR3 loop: CASSRDRGVDTQYF. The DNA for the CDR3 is TGCGCCAGCAGCAGGGACAGGGGCGTAGATACGCAGTATTTT.

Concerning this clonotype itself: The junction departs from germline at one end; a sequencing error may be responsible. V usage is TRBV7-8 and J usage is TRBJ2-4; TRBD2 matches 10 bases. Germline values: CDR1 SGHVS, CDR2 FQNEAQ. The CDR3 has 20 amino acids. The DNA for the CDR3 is TGTGCCAGCAGCGAAACAGGCACAGGTCTAGCGGGAGACCACAAAAGCATTCAGTACTTC. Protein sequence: CASSETGTGLAGDHKSIQYF.

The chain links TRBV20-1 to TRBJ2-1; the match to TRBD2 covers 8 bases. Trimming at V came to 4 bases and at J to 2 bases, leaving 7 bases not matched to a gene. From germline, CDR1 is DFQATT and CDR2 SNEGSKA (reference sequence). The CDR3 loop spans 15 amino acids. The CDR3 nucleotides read TGCAGTGCTACGCCCGGGACTAGGGCCTACAATGAGCAGTTCTTC. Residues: CSATPGTRAYNEQFF.

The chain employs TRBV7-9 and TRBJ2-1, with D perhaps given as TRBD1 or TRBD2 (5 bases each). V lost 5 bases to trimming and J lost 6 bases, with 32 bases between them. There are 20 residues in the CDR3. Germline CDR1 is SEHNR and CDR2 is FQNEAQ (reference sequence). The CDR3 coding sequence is TGTGCCAGCAGCCCCCCCCGGGACCGCGATGCAGCCGGTAGGACCAATGAGCAGTTCTTC. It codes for CASSPPRDRDAAGRTNEQFF.

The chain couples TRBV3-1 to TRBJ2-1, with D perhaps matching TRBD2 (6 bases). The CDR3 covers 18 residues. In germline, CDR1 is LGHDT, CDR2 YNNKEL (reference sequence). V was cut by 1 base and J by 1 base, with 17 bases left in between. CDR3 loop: CASSQVGRLGLSYNEQFF. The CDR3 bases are TGTGCCAGCAGCCAAGTAGGGAGACTAGGCCTGTCCTACAATGAGCAGTTCTTC.

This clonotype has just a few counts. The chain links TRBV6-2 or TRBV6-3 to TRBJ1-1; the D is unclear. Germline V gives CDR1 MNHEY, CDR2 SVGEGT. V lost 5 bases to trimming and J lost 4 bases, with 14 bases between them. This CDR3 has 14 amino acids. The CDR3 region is CASSRWEISTEAFF. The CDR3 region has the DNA TGTGCCAGCAGTCGGTGGGAGATAAGCACTGAAGCTTTCTTT.

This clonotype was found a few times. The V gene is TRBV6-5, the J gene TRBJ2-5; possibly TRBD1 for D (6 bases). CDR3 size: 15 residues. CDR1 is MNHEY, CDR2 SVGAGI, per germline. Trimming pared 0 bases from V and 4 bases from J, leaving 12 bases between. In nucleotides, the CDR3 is TGTGCCAGCAGTTACTCCCAGGGGAAGGGAGAGACCCAGTACTTC. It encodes CASSYSQGKGETQYF.

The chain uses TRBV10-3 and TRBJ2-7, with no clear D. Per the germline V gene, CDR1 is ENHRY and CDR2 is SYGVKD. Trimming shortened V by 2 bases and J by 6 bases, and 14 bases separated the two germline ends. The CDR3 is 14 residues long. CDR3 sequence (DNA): TGTGCCATCAGTGAGACTTCACCGGCCTCCGAGCAGTACTTC. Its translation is CAISETSPASEQYF.

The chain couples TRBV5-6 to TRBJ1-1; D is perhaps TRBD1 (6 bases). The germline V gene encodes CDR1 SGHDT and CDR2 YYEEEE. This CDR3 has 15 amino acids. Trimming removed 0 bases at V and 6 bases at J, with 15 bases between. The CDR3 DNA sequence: TGTGCCAGCAGCTTGGGCCAGACAGGTACCGCTGAAGCTTTCTTT. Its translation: CASSLGQTGTAEAFF. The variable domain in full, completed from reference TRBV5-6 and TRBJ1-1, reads DAGVTQSPTHLIKTRGQQVTLRCSPKSGHDTVSWYQQALGQGPQFIFQYYEEEERQRGNFPDRFSGHQFPNYSSELNVNALLLGDSALYLCASSLGQTGTAEAFFGQGTRLTVV.

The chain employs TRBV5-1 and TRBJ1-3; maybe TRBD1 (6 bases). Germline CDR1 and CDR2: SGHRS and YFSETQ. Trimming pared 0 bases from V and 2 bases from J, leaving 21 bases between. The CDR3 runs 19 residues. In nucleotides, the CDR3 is TGCGCCAGCAGCTTGGCGCCGGGACACAAACTGGGTCCTGGAAACACCATATATTTT. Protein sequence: CASSLAPGHKLGPGNTIYF.

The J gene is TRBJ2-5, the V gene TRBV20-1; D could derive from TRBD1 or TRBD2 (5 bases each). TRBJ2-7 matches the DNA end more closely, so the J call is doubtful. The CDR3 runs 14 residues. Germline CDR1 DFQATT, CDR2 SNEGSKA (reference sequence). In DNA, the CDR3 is TGCAGTGCCCTACGTCCCGGGGCCACCTACGAGCAGTACTTC. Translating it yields CSALRPGATYEQYF.

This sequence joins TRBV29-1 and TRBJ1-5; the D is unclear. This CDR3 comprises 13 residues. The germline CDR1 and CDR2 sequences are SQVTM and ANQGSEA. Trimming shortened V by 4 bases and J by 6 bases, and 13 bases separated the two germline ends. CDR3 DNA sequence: TGCAGCGTTGCAGAAGGGTTGGGTCAGCCCCAGCATTTT. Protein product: CSVAEGLGQPQHF. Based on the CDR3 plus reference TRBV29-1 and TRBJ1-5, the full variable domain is SAVISQKPSRDICQRGTSLTIQCQVDSQVTMMFWYRQQPGQSLTLIATANQGSEATYESGFVIDKFPISRPNLTFSTLTVSNMSPEDSSIYLCSVAEGLGQPQHFGDGTRLSIL.

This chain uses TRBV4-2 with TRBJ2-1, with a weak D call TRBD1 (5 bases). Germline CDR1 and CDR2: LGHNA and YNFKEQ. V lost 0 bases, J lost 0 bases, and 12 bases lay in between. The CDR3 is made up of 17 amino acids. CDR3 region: CASSQDGQGPSYNEQFF. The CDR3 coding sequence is TGTGCCAGCAGCCAAGATGGGCAGGGCCCCTCCTACAATGAGCAGTTCTTC.

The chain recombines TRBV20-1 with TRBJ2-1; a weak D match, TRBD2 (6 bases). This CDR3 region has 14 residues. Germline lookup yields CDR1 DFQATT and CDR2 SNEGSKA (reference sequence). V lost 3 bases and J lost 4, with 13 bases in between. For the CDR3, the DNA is TGCAGTGCTAGGATTAGCGGCGGATACAATGAGCAGTTCTTC. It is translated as CSARISGGYNEQFF.

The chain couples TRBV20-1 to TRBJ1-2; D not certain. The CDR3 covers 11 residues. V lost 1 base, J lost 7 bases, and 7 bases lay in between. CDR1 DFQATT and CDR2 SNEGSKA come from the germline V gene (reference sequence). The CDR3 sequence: CSARGGAGYTF. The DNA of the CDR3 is TGCAGTGCTAGAGGGGGTGCTGGCTACACCTTC.

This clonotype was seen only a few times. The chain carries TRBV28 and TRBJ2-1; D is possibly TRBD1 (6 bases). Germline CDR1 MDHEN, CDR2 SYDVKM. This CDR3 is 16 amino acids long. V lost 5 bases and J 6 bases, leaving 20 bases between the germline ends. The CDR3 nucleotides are TGTGCCAGCAGTCCCCTACGAACAGGCAGGGGCAATGAGCAGTTCTTC. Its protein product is CASSPLRTGRGNEQFF.

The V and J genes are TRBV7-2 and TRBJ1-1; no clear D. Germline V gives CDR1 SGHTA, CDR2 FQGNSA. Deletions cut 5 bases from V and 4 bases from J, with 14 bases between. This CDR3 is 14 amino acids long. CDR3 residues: CASSPSSVGTEAFF. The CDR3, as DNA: TGTGCCAGCAGCCCCTCATCGGTGGGCACTGAAGCTTTCTTT.

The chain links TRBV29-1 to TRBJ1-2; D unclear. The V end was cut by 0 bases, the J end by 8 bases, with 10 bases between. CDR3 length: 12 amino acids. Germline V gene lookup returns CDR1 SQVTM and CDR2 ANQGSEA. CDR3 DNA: TGCAGCGTTGAAGACCGGTCCCCCGGCTACACCTTC. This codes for CSVEDRSPGYTF.

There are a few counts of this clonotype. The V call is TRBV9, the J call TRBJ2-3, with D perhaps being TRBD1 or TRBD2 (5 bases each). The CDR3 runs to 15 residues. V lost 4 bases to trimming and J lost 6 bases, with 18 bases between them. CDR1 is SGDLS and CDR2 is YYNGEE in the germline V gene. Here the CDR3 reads CASSTGTANTDTQYF. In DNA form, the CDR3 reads TGTGCCAGCAGCACCGGGACGGCGAACACGGATACGCAGTATTTT.

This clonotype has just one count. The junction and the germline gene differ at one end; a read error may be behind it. CDR3: CVSSPGTGYGYTF. For the CDR3, the DNA is TGTGTCAGCAGCCCCGGGACAGGGTACGGCTACACCTTC. The J gene is TRBJ1-2, the V gene TRBV7-9; 9 bases align to TRBD1. CDR3 length: 13 amino acids. Germline V gene data show CDR1 as SEHNR and CDR2 as FQNEAQ (reference sequence). Combining the CDR3 with reference TRBV7-9 and TRBJ1-2 gives the whole variable domain DTGVSQNPRHKITKRGQNVTFRCDPISEHNRLYWYRQTLGQGPEFLTYFQNEAQLEKSRLLSDRFSAERPKGSFSTLEIQRTEQGDSAMYLCVSSPGTGYGYTFGSGTRLTVV.

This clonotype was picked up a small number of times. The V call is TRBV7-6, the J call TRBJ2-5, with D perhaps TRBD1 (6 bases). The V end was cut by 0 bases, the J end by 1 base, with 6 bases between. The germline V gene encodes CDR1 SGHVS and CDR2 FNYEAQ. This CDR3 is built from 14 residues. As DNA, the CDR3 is TGTGCCAGCAGCTTAGCGACAGGCCAAGAGACCCAGTACTTC. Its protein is CASSLATGQETQYF.

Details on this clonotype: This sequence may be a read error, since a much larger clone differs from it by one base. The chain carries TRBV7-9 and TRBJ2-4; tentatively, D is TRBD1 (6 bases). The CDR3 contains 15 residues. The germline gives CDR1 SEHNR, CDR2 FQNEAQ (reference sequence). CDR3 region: CTSSLRQGMVNIQYF. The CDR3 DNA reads TGTACCAGCAGCTTACGGCAGGGGATGGTGAACATTCAGTACTTC.

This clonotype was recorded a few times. The CDR3 protein is CASSLWGGEQFF. CDR3 DNA sequence: TGTGCCAGCAGCTTGTGGGGCGGGGAGCAGTTCTTC. The chain is built from TRBV5-6 and TRBJ2-1; D may match TRBD1 or TRBD2 (5 bases each). CDR3 length equals 12 residues. The V and J ends lost 1 base and 10 bases respectively, with 9 bases between them. The germline V gene encodes CDR1 SGHDT and CDR2 YYEEEE.

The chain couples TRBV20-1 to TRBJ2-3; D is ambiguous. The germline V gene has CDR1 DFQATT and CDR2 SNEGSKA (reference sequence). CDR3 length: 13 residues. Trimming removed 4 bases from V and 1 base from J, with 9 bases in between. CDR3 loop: CSANTEGTDTQYF. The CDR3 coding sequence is TGCAGTGCTAACACAGAAGGCACAGATACGCAGTATTTT.

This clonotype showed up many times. The CDR3 DNA sequence: TGCAGTGTCCCTGGAAGCGGCACAGATACGCAGTATTTT. Encoded protein: CSVPGSGTDTQYF. This chain connects TRBV20-1 to TRBJ2-3, with no clear D. The germline V and J ends were trimmed by 7 bases and 1 base, with 12 bases remaining between them. Germline values: CDR1 DFQATT, CDR2 SNEGSKA (reference sequence). This CDR3 has 13 residues.